The 19 T cell receptor beta chains given below trace back to one sample, sequenced in a study of T cell responses to AZD1222 COVID-19 vaccine. TCRdb's table, derived via immunoSEQ multiplex PCR, lists solely in-frame clones and lacks some. The table records roughly 170,000 clones, 88% of them present only once. The sample consisted of peripheral blood, taken on day 0 of AZD1222 vaccination. The receptors were gathered from an adult in good health.

The V gene is TRBV29-1, the J gene TRBJ2-5; 10 bases match TRBD1. V lost 7 bases, J lost 4 bases, and 9 bases stayed unmatched. The V gene's germline CDR1 is SQVTM and CDR2 ANQGSEA. There are 14 residues in the CDR3. CDR3 loop: CSAAGTGERETQYF. The CDR3 nucleotides are TGCAGCGCAGCCGGGACAGGGGAGCGAGAGACCCAGTACTTC.

Comments on this clone: The DNA is omitted, as the CDR3 cannot be located on it reliably, and the CDR3 follows TCRdb's listing. The chain combines TRBV6-5 with TRBJ2-3; the table assigns TRBD2, which was not confirmed against the DNA. Inclusive of both ends, the CDR3 amounts to 14 amino acids. Germline V CDR1 and CDR2: MNHEY, SVGAGI. This CDR3 is CASNRDFGPDTQYF.

The chain employs TRBV12-5 and TRBJ1-1; tentative D call: TRBD1 (6 bases). V lost 5 bases and J lost 7, with 11 bases in between. This CDR3 is built from 12 residues. Germline V gives CDR1 LGHNT, CDR2 FRNRAP. CDR3 DNA sequence: TGTGCTAGTGGTCTGAACAGGGTTGAAGCTTTCTTT. Protein: CASGLNRVEAFF. Variable domain in full (rest from reference TRBV12-5 and TRBJ1-1): DARVTQTPRHKVTEMGQEVTMRCQPILGHNTVFWYRQTMMQGLELLAYFRNRAPLDDSGMPKDRFSAEMPDATLATLKIQPSEPRDSAVYFCASGLNRVEAFFGQGTRLTVV.

The chain couples TRBV19 to TRBJ1-1; D is perhaps TRBD1 (6 bases). The CDR3 contains 15 residues. V lost 3 bases and J 0 bases, leaving 11 bases between the germline ends. Germline V lookup: CDR1 LNHDA, CDR2 SQIVND (reference sequence). Here the CDR3 reads CASSIGEGVNTEAFF. For the CDR3, the DNA is TGTGCCAGTAGTATTGGGGAGGGGGTGAACACTGAAGCTTTCTTT.

This clone occurred once. The chain is built from TRBV5-1 and TRBJ2-2; the match to TRBD2 covers 8 bases. The germline CDR1 and CDR2 sequences are SGHRS and YFSETQ. The CDR3 totals 17 residues. With 0 bases clipped from V and 6 bases from J, the junction kept 10 bases outside the gene matches. The CDR3 DNA reads as TGCGCCAGCAGCTTGGTTGGTAGCGGGAATGGGGCCGGGGAGCTGTTTTTT. Encoded protein: CASSLVGSGNGAGELFF.

The rearrangement joins TRBV3-1 (or the pseudogene TRBV3-2) to TRBJ1-1, with D tentatively TRBD1 (5 bases). The CDR3 extends over 12 amino acids. With 0 bases removed from V and 7 bases from J, the gap between germline ends came to 6 bases. Germline CDR1 and CDR2: LGHDT and YNNKEL (reference sequence). CDR3 bases: TGTGCCAGCAGCCAAGAGGGGGGTGAAGCTTTCTTT. Amino acids: CASSQEGGEAFF.

This clone appeared a single time. The V call is TRBV10-2, the J call TRBJ1-4; perhaps TRBD1 as D (5 bases). CDR1 and CDR2 from the germline V gene are WSHSY and SAAADI. V was clipped by 2 bases and J by 5 bases, with 6 bases between them. The length of the CDR3 is 13 residues. As DNA, the CDR3 is TGCGCCAGCAGTGAGGGGGCAAATGAAAAACTGTTTTTT. It encodes CASSEGANEKLFF.

The CDR3, as DNA: TGTGCCAGCAGCTCTCTGAGCGGGGTGGTCAAAAACATTCAGTACTTC. Its translation: CASSSLSGVVKNIQYF. This chain uses TRBV13 with TRBJ2-4; 7 bases fit TRBD2. CDR1 and CDR2 from the germline V gene are PRHDT and FYEKMQ (reference sequence). Trimming removed 4 bases from V and 3 bases from J; junction bases left unmatched: 9. This CDR3 has 16 amino acids.

This rearrangement joins TRBV10-3 to TRBJ2-7; D is uncertain. There are 12 residues in the CDR3. V lost 10 bases and J lost 0, with 10 bases in between. CDR1 and CDR2 (germline): ENHRY, SYGVKD. CDR3 DNA sequence: TGTGCCACCGAAACGAGCTCCTACGAGCAGTACTTC. Its translation: CATETSSYEQYF.

With regard to this clone: The same CDR3 also results from other DNA sequences found in this sample. The chain couples TRBV6-1 to TRBJ2-3; D remains unclear. V lost 3 bases and J 6 bases, leaving 19 bases between the germline ends. The CDR3 is made up of 16 amino acids. Germline V gives CDR1 MNHNS, CDR2 SASEGT. DNA for the CDR3: TGTGCCAGCAGTGAGGCGCAAAACAGACCATCCGATACGCAGTATTTT. Its translation is CASSEAQNRPSDTQYF.

The chain carries TRBV2 and TRBJ1-3; the D is unclear. CDR3 length: 14 amino acids. Germline V gives CDR1 SNHLY, CDR2 FYNNEI. V was shortened by 8 bases and J by 4 bases, with 15 bases between the two germline ends. Written as DNA, the CDR3 is TGTGCCAGCGACCACCCGGTCGGGGGAAACACCATATATTTT. Translating it yields CASDHPVGGNTIYF.

The chain links TRBV10-1 to TRBJ2-7; the match to TRBD2 covers 7 bases. The CDR3 spans 16 residues. Germline V gene sequence: CDR1 WNHNN, CDR2 SYGVQD (reference sequence). V shed 1 base, J shed 5 bases, and the junction held 11 bases outside the gene matches. CDR3 bases: TGCGCCAGCAGTGAGTATAAGGGACTAAGTAACAACGAGCAGTACTTC. Translation gives CASSEYKGLSNNEQYF.

This chain connects TRBV29-1 to TRBJ1-1; D remains unclear. Germline-derived CDR1 and CDR2 are SQVTM and ANQGSEA. The V gene lost 1 base and the J gene lost 11 bases, with 17 bases spanning the gap. The CDR3 covers 13 residues. This CDR3 is CSVEGNEKGRAFF. The CDR3 coding sequence is TGCAGCGTTGAAGGAAATGAGAAAGGGCGGGCTTTCTTT.

V is TRBV24-1 and J is TRBJ2-1, with TRBD2 identical over 14 bases. Unmatched junction bases numbered 4, after V lost 6 bases and J lost 10 bases. Germline CDR1 KGHDR, CDR2 SFDVKD. CDR3 length equals 14 residues. The CDR3 spells CATSLGLAGGEQFF. CDR3 bases: TGTGCCACCAGTCTTGGACTAGCGGGAGGAGAGCAGTTCTTC.

This clone was seen just once. The chain uses TRBV19 and TRBJ2-7; D may be TRBD1 (6 bases). This CDR3 contains 12 residues. The V and J ends lost 8 bases and 1 base respectively, with 9 bases between them. Germline V gives CDR1 LNHDA, CDR2 SQIVND (reference sequence). The CDR3 region has the DNA TGTGCCAGTGCGGACAGTTCCTACGAGCAGTACTTC. Its translation: CASADSSYEQYF.

V and J are TRBV27 and TRBJ1-2; 10 positions agree with TRBD1. This CDR3 is built from 15 residues. V lost 5 bases, J lost 4 bases, and 7 bases stayed unmatched. Germline lookup yields CDR1 MNHEY and CDR2 SMNVEV (reference sequence). In DNA, the CDR3 is TGTGCCAGCAGTCCCGGGACAGGGGTGGGCTATGGCTACACCTTC. Protein: CASSPGTGVGYGYTF.

The V call is TRBV12-3 or TRBV12-4, the J call TRBJ2-3; the D gene is possibly TRBD1 (7 bases). V shed 6 bases and J shed 8 bases, with 9 bases lying between them. This CDR3 is built from 11 residues. The CDR3 DNA follows: TGTGCCAGCAGCCAGGGGGGTACGCAGTATTTT. Its protein is CASSQGGTQYF.

This clone was seen a single time. V usage is TRBV5-1 and J usage is TRBJ2-7, with 7 bases identical to TRBD1. Germline V lookup: CDR1 SGHRS, CDR2 YFSETQ. The CDR3 has 16 residues. Unmatched junction bases numbered 9, after V lost 0 bases and J lost 3 bases. The CDR3 DNA is TGCGCCAGCAGCTTGGAGGGGGCAGGGGGTTACTACGAGCAGTACTTC. Translating it yields CASSLEGAGGYYEQYF. Using reference TRBV5-1 and TRBJ2-7 for the parts outside the CDR3, the full variable domain is KAGVTQTPRYLIKTRGQQVTLSCSPISGHRSVSWYQQTPGQGLQFLFEYFSETQRNKGNFPGRFSGRQFSNSRSEMNVSTLELGDSALYLCASSLEGAGGYYEQYFGPGTRLTVT.

This sequence joins TRBV27 and TRBJ2-6; either TRBD1 or TRBD2 may fit D (6 bases each). Germline-derived CDR1 and CDR2 are MNHEY and SMNVEV (reference sequence). The CDR3 totals 21 residues. Trimming took off 0 bases at V and 0 bases at J, with 21 bases between the two ends. The CDR3 here is CASSLSGGGIPLTSGANVLTF. The CDR3 DNA reads TGTGCCAGCAGTTTATCGGGGGGCGGGATCCCACTTACCTCTGGGGCCAACGTCCTGACTTTC. Variable domain in full (rest from reference TRBV27 and TRBJ2-6): EAQVTQNPRYLITVTGKKLTVTCSQNMNHEYMSWYRQDPGLGLRQIYYSMNVEVTDKGDVPEGYKVSRKEKRNFPLILESPSPNQTSLYFCASSLSGGGIPLTSGANVLTFGAGSRLTVL.